Each of the 5 T cell receptor beta chains below was sequenced from the same sample in a study of T cells in localized non-small cell lung cancer. The data were produced by immunoSEQ multiplex PCR, yet TCRdb's version contains in-frame clones alone and is incomplete. The repertoire has 30,000 to 35,000 clones, about 88% of them found once; the top ten carry 4% to 5%. Sequences were derived from peripheral blood, sampled before any cancer treatment. These receptors were taken from a woman between 35 and 75 years old with stage I lung adenocarcinoma.

This clone occurred once. The rearrangement joins TRBV18 to TRBJ1-2; 8 bases map to TRBD1. Germline loops: CDR1 KGHSH, CDR2 LQKENI. The CDR3 loop spans 12 amino acids. J was trimmed by 8 bases and V by 4 bases; bases with no gene match: 3. CDR3 loop: CASSQTGGGYTF. In DNA, the CDR3 is TGTGCCAGCTCACAAACAGGGGGAGGCTACACCTTC.

In this sample, this clone turned up a few times. J is TRBJ2-2 and V is TRBV5-5; 8 bases line up with TRBD1. Germline loops: CDR1 SGHKS, CDR2 YYEKEE (reference sequence). The V segment lost 3 bases and the J segment 3 bases; nucleotides outside the gene matches: 4. The CDR3 has 15 amino acids. CDR3 protein: CASSWLTGDTGELFF. CDR3 DNA sequence: TGTGCCAGCAGCTGGCTGACAGGGGACACCGGGGAGCTGTTTTTT.

The chain joins TRBV6-6 to TRBJ2-1; D might be TRBD1 or TRBD2, each matching 5 bases. Germline assignment: CDR1 MNHNY and CDR2 SVGAGI (reference sequence). V gave up 6 bases and J gave up 4 bases, with 16 bases separating them. This CDR3 spans 15 amino acids. CDR3 sequence reads: CASSLRDGPYNEQFF. The CDR3 DNA is TGTGCCAGCAGCCTCCGGGACGGGCCGTACAATGAGCAGTTCTTC.

V and J are TRBV18 and TRBJ1-2; D not resolved. V lost 3 bases, J lost 7 bases, and 12 bases lay in between. This CDR3 comprises 13 residues. Germline V CDR1 and CDR2: KGHSH, LQKENI. CDR3 nucleotide sequence: TGTGCCAGCTCACCTGAGAGGGTCGGTGGCTACACCTTC. Amino acid sequence: CASSPERVGGYTF.

This chain uses TRBV14 with TRBJ2-2, with D perhaps matching TRBD1 or TRBD2 (5 bases each). The V end lost 3 bases, the J end lost 4 bases, and 9 bases lay between the germline ends. There are 14 residues in the CDR3. Germline V lookup: CDR1 SGHDN, CDR2 FVKESK. CDR3 nucleotides: TGTGCCAGCAGCCACAGGGAGACCACCGGGGAGCTGTTTTTT. It specifies CASSHRETTGELFF.